Sequencing of this TCR beta chain was carried out in a study of T cell changes during pregnancy in multiple sclerosis. Trimming took off 6 bases at V and 6 bases at J, with 17 bases between the two ends. CDR3 length: 14 amino acids. Per the germline V gene, CDR1 is ENHRY and CDR2 is SYGVKD. Sequencing used immunoSEQ multiplex PCR; TCRdb keeps in-frame clones, though not all of them. The sample lists some 64,000 clones; under 95% were seen once. This sequence originates from a female donor in good health, enrolled as a control in a pregnancy study. The specimen comprised peripheral blood, sampled in the first trimester of pregnancy. The V call is TRBV10-3, the J call TRBJ1-1; weak D call: TRBD1 (5 bases). CDR3 bases: TGTGCCATCAGACCAACCGGGGGTGACGCTGAAGCTTTCTTT. The encoded protein is CAIRPTGGDAEAFF.